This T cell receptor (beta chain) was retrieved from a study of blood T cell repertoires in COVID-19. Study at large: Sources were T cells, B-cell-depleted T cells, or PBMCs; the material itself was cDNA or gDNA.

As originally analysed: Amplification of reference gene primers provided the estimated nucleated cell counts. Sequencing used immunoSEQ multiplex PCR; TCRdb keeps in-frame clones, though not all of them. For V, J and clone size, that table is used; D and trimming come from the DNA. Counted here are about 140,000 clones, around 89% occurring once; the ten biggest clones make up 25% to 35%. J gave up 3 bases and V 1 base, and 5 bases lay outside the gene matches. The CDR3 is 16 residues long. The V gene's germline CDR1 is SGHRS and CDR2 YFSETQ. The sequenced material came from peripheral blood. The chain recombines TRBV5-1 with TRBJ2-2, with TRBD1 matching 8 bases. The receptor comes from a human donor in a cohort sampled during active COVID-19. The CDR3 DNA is TGCGCCAGCAGCTTGAGGACAGGGTTAGACACCGGGGAGCTGTTTTTT. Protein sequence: CASSLRTGLDTGELFF.